Following are 21 T cell receptor beta chains from one sample sequenced in a study of blood T cell repertoires in COVID-19. Profiling relied on immunoSEQ multiplex PCR, and the TCRdb table lists in-frame clones only, not all of them. The sample holds fewer than 600,000 clones, 85% to 90% seen once. Sequenced: PBMCs or T cells enriched from blood (not recorded which). These TCRs come from a woman in her thirties or forties who had recovered from COVID-19.

The V and J genes are TRBV18 and TRBJ1-5; TRBD1 might be the D (5 bases). V was trimmed by 1 base and J by 7 bases, leaving 11 bases between them. The CDR3 loop spans 14 amino acids. Germline loops: CDR1 KGHSH, CDR2 LQKENI. Here the CDR3 reads CASSPQGLEQPQHF. Written as DNA, the CDR3 is TGTGCCAGCTCACCACAGGGGTTGGAGCAGCCCCAGCATTTT.

V is TRBV7-8 and J is TRBJ1-2, with 10 bases matching TRBD1. V lost 5 bases and J lost 3; bases outside the gene matches: 6. Germline V lookup: CDR1 SGHVS, CDR2 FQNEAQ. CDR3 length equals 15 residues. The CDR3 bases are TGTGCCAGCAGCCTCCGACAGGGGGCTCACTATGGCTACACCTTC. Translated: CASSLRQGAHYGYTF.

The V call is TRBV25-1, the J call TRBJ1-1; D gene unclear. The germline V gene encodes CDR1 MGHDK and CDR2 SYGVNS. V was cut by 5 bases and J by 1 base, with 5 bases left in between. The CDR3 covers 12 residues. The CDR3, as DNA: TGTGCCAGCAGTCCAGGGAACACTGAAGCTTTCTTT. The encoded protein is CASSPGNTEAFF.

The chain links TRBV7-8 to TRBJ1-4; 8 nucleotides match TRBD1. Germline-derived CDR1 and CDR2 are SGHVS and FQNEAQ. CDR3 length: 14 amino acids. Trimming cost V 2 bases and J 11 bases; bases outside gene matches: 7. This CDR3 is CASSLPAGQDKLFF. The CDR3 DNA reads as TGTGCCAGCAGCTTACCCGCGGGACAGGACAAACTGTTTTTT.

The V and J genes are TRBV5-1 and TRBJ2-3, with 8 bases lining up with TRBD2. This CDR3 is 14 amino acids long. V dropped 6 bases and J dropped 7; count of bases not matched to a gene: 10. The germline gives CDR1 SGHRS, CDR2 YFSETQ. The CDR3 nucleotides are TGCGCCAGCATCTCGGGACTAGAGGGCAATACGCAGTATTTT. This translates into CASISGLEGNTQYF.

The chain combines TRBV6-1 with TRBJ2-7; 9 bases map to TRBD2. V was clipped by 2 bases and J by 3 bases; unmatched bases: 8. CDR1 and CDR2 from the germline V gene are MNHNS and SASEGT. This CDR3 spans 16 amino acids. The CDR3, as DNA: TGTGCCAGCAGTGAAAGGGAGGCGGGAGGGGTCTACGAGCAGTACTTC. Translated: CASSEREAGGVYEQYF.

Only a few counts were recorded for this clone. The V and J genes are TRBV5-1 and TRBJ2-7, with 9 bases identical to TRBD1. CDR1 SGHRS and CDR2 YFSETQ come from the germline V gene. The V segment lost 0 bases and the J segment 5 bases; nucleotides outside the gene matches: 3. The CDR3 covers 14 residues. CDR3: CASSLADRGDEQYF. DNA of the CDR3: TGCGCCAGCAGCTTGGCCGACAGGGGGGACGAGCAGTACTTC.

The chain uses TRBV19 and TRBJ2-3; TRBD2 aligns across 7 bases. The CDR3 spans 15 residues. Germline trimming cut 9 bases from V and 1 base from J; bases unmatched to any gene: 10. Per germline, CDR1 LNHDA and CDR2 SQIVND (reference sequence). CDR3 DNA: TGTGCCAGCACGGAGGTAGGGAGGGGCACAGATACGCAGTATTTT. Translated: CASTEVGRGTDTQYF. Variable domain in full (rest from reference TRBV19 and TRBJ2-3): DGGITQSPKYLFRKEGQNVTLSCEQNLNHDAMYWYRQDPGQGLRLIYYSQIVNDFQKGDIAEGYSVSREKKESFPLTVTSAQKNPTAFYLCASTEVGRGTDTQYFGPGTRLTVL.

The CDR3: CASSLSNSRSHEQYF. The CDR3 bases are TGTGCCAGCAGCTTAAGTAATAGCCGCAGCCACGAGCAGTACTTC. The chain is built from TRBV5-8 and TRBJ2-7, with D unresolved. Trimming left V 2 bases short and J 5 bases short, with 17 bases between. The CDR3 sequence is 15 residues long. CDR1 and CDR2 from the germline V gene are SGHTS and YDEGEE.

J is TRBJ2-5 and V is TRBV18; possibly TRBD1 for D (5 bases). Trimming removed 3 bases from V and 9 bases from J, with 23 bases in between. This CDR3 spans 16 amino acids. Looked up from germline, CDR1 is KGHSH and CDR2 is LQKENI. The CDR3 loop reads CASSPYNSLAVGAQYF. The CDR3 DNA reads as TGTGCCAGCTCACCGTATAATTCGCTGGCGGTAGGGGCCCAGTACTTC.

The chain carries TRBV5-1 and TRBJ2-1; 7 nucleotides line up with TRBD2. Germline V CDR1 and CDR2: SGHRS, YFSETQ. V gave up 0 bases and J gave up 6 bases; unmatched junction bases: 6. This CDR3 contains 15 residues. CDR3 protein: CASSLDLAGVNEQFF. In nucleotides, the CDR3 is TGCGCCAGCAGCTTGGATCTGGCGGGGGTCAATGAGCAGTTCTTC.

The V gene is TRBV15, the J gene TRBJ1-5; TRBD1 is a possible D gene (5 bases). Germline V gene data show CDR1 as LNHNV and CDR2 as YYDKDF (reference sequence). CDR3 size: 13 residues. Trimming removed 2 bases from V and 8 bases from J, with 10 bases in between. CDR3 loop: CATSRSQGKPQHF. The DNA of the CDR3 is TGTGCCACCAGCAGATCTCAGGGAAAGCCCCAGCATTTT.

The J gene is TRBJ2-7, the V gene TRBV14; tentatively, D is TRBD2 (6 bases). Germline assignment: CDR1 SGHDN and CDR2 FVKESK. The ends were cut back, 4 bases at V and 1 base at J, with 14 bases in the middle. This CDR3 is 15 amino acids long. CDR3 nucleotide sequence: TGTGCCAGCAGCCTCCCGGGACTGGGATCCTACGAGCAGTACTTC. It specifies CASSLPGLGSYEQYF.

The chain joins TRBV2 to TRBJ2-2; D gene ambiguous. Deletions cut 1 base from V and 6 bases from J, with 9 bases between. This CDR3 region has 14 residues. Germline lookup yields CDR1 SNHLY and CDR2 FYNNEI. CDR3 residues: CASSEGSSPGELFF. The CDR3 DNA sequence: TGTGCCAGCAGTGAAGGTTCAAGCCCCGGGGAGCTGTTTTTT.

The chain joins TRBV24-1 to TRBJ2-7; D not certain. The CDR3 extends over 14 amino acids. The germline V gene encodes CDR1 KGHDR and CDR2 SFDVKD. Trimming took 10 bases from V and 6 from J, leaving 21 bases between them. The CDR3 protein is CATQSATLSGEQYF. The CDR3 DNA reads as TGTGCCACTCAGTCAGCCACATTATCGGGCGAGCAGTACTTC.

The V call is TRBV5-1, the J call TRBJ1-2; possible D gene TRBD1, 6 bases. Germline CDR1 and CDR2: SGHRS and YFSETQ. CDR3 size: 14 residues. With 4 bases removed from V and 8 bases from J, the gap between germline ends came to 18 bases. CDR3: CASSPDRTDGGYTF. CDR3 bases: TGCGCCAGCAGCCCAGACAGGACGGATGGCGGCTACACCTTC. Together with reference TRBV5-1 and TRBJ1-2, the CDR3 gives the full variable domain: KAGVTQTPRYLIKTRGQQVTLSCSPISGHRSVSWYQQTPGQGLQFLFEYFSETQRNKGNFPGRFSGRQFSNSRSEMNVSTLELGDSALYLCASSPDRTDGGYTFGSGTRLTVV.

This clone is a singleton in its sample. The chain links TRBV4-1 to TRBJ2-2, with 14 bases matching TRBD2. CDR1 is MGHRA, CDR2 YSYEKL, per germline. Trimming removed 0 bases from V and 3 bases from J; junction bases left unmatched: 3. The CDR3 is 18 residues long. This CDR3 is CASSQERLAGGYTGELFF. DNA for the CDR3: TGCGCCAGCAGCCAAGAAAGACTAGCGGGGGGGTACACCGGGGAGCTGTTTTTT.

J is TRBJ1-1 and V is TRBV5-1; weak D call: TRBD1 (5 bases). Per germline, CDR1 SGHRS and CDR2 YFSETQ. The CDR3 is made up of 13 amino acids. The V end was cut by 4 bases, the J end by 4 bases, with 11 bases between. The CDR3 region is CASSNQGSTEAFF. CDR3 DNA sequence: TGCGCCAGCAGCAATCAGGGTAGCACTGAAGCTTTCTTT.

This clone turned up a few times. This chain uses TRBV12-1 with TRBJ2-5; the D segment call TRBD2 is taken from the table without a DNA check. TRBV12-1 is annotated as a pseudogene. The length of the CDR3 is 16 residues. CDR3 coding DNA: TGTGCCAGCAGCTTCGGGACTAGCGGGAGACAAGAGACCCAGTACTTC. Amino acids: CASSFGTSGRQETQYF.

V is TRBV7-9 and J is TRBJ2-1, with D unclear. The CDR3 extends over 12 amino acids. The V end was cut by 4 bases, the J end by 5 bases, with 6 bases between. Germline V gives CDR1 SEHNR, CDR2 FQNEAQ (reference sequence). CDR3 region: CASSSPNNEQFF. CDR3 DNA sequence: TGTGCCAGCAGCTCCCCTAACAATGAGCAGTTCTTC.

This clone was observed a handful of times. This chain joins TRBV5-1 and TRBJ1-6, with D perhaps matching TRBD1 (5 bases). The germline V gene has CDR1 SGHRS and CDR2 YFSETQ. Trimming stripped 2 bases from V and 10 bases from J, with 16 bases between. The CDR3 extends over 15 amino acids. The CDR3 loop is CASSFGRGSKSPLHF. The DNA for the CDR3 is TGCGCCAGCAGCTTCGGGAGGGGCTCAAAATCACCCCTCCACTTT.